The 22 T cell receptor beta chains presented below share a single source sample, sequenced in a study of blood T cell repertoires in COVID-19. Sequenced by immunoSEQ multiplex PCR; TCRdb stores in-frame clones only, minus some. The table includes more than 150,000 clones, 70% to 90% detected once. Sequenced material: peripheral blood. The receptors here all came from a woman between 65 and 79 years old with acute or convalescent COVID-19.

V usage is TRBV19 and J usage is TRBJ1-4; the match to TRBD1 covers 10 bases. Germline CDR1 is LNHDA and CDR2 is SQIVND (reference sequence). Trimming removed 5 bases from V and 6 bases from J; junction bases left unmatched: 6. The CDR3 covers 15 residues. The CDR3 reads CASSSRTGGDEKLFF. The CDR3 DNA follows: TGTGCCAGTAGTTCCCGGACAGGGGGGGATGAAAAACTGTTTTTT. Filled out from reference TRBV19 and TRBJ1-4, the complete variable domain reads DGGITQSPKYLFRKEGQNVTLSCEQNLNHDAMYWYRQDPGQGLRLIYYSQIVNDFQKGDIAEGYSVSREKKESFPLTVTSAQKNPTAFYLCASSSRTGGDEKLFFGSGTQLSVL.

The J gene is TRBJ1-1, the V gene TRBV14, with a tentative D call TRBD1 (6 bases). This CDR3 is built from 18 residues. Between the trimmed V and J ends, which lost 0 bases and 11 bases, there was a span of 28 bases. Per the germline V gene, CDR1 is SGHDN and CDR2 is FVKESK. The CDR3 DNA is TGTGCCAGCAGCCAAGACATTGGGACAAGGGCTGAAGTCGGGACGGCTTTCTTT. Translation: CASSQDIGTRAEVGTAFF.

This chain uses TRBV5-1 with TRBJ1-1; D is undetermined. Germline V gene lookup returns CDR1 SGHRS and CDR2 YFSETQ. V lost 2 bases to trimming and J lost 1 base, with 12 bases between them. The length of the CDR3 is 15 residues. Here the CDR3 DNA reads TGCGCCAGCAGCTTTGTCGCGGGCGCGAACACTGAAGCTTTCTTT. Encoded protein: CASSFVAGANTEAFF.

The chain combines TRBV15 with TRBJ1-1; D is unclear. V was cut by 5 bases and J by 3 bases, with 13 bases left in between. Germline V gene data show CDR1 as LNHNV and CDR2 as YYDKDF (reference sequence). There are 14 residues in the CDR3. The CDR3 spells CATSSSPLDTEAFF. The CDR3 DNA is TGTGCCACCAGCTCTTCTCCACTCGACACTGAAGCTTTCTTT. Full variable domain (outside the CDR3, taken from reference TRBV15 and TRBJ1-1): DAMVIQNPRYQVTQFGKPVTLSCSQTLNHNVMYWYQQKSSQAPKLLFHYYDKDFNNEADTPDNFQSRRPNTSFCFLDIRSPGLGDTAMYLCATSSSPLDTEAFFGQGTRLTVV.

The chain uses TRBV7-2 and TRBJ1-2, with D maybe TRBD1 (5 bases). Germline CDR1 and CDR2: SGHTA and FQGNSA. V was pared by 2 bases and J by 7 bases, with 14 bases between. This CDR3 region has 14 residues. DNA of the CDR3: TGTGCCAGCAGCTTATATGAGCCGCAGGGTGGCTACACCTTC. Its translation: CASSLYEPQGGYTF.

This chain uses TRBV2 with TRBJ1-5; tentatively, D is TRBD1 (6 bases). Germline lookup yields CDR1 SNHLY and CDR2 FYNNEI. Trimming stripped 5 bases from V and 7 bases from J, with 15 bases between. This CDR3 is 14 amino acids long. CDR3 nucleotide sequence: TGTGCCAGCAGTCGGAGGACAGCTGGCCAGCCCCAGCATTTT. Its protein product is CASSRRTAGQPQHF. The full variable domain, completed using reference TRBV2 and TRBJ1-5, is EPEVTQTPSHQVTQMGQEVILRCVPISNHLYFYWYRQILGQKVEFLVSFYNNEISEKSEIFDDQFSVERPDGSNFTLKIRSTKLEDSAMYFCASSRRTAGQPQHFGDGTRLSIL.

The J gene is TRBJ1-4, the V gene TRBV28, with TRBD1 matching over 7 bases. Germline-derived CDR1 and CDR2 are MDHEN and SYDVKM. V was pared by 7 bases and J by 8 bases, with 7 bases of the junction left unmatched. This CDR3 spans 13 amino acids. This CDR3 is CASMGQPLEKLFF. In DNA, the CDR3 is TGTGCCAGCATGGGACAGCCCCTGGAAAAACTGTTTTTT.

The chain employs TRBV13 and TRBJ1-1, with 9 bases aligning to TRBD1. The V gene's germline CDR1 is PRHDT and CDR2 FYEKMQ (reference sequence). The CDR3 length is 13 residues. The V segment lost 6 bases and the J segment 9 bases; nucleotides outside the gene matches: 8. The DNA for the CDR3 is TGTGCCAGCAGGGGACAGGGAGATCGCAAAGCTTTCTTT. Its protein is CASRGQGDRKAFF.

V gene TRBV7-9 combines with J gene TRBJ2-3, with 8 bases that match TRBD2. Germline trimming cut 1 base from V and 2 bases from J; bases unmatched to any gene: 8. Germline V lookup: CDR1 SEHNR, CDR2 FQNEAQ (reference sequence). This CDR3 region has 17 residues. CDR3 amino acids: CASSLDISGDFTDTQYF. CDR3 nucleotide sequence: TGTGCCAGCAGCTTAGACATTAGCGGGGATTTCACAGATACGCAGTATTTT. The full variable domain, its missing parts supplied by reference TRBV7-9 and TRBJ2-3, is DTGVSQNPRHKITKRGQNVTFRCDPISEHNRLYWYRQTLGQGPEFLTYFQNEAQLEKSRLLSDRFSAERPKGSFSTLEIQRTEQGDSAMYLCASSLDISGDFTDTQYFGPGTRLTVL.

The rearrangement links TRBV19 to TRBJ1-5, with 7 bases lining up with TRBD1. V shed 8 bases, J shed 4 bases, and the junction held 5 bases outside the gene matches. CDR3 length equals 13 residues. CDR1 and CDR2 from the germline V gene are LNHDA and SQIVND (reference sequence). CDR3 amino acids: CASSRGNNQPQHF. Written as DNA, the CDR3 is TGTGCCAGTTCCAGGGGGAATAATCAGCCCCAGCATTTT. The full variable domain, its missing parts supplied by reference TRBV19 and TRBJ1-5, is DGGITQSPKYLFRKEGQNVTLSCEQNLNHDAMYWYRQDPGQGLRLIYYSQIVNDFQKGDIAEGYSVSREKKESFPLTVTSAQKNPTAFYLCASSRGNNQPQHFGDGTRLSIL.

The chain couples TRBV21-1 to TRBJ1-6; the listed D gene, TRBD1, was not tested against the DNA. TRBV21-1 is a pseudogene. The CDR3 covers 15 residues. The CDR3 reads CARIDRNSDNSPLHF. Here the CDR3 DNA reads TGTGCCAGGATCGACAGAAACTCCGATAATTCACCCCTCCACTTT.

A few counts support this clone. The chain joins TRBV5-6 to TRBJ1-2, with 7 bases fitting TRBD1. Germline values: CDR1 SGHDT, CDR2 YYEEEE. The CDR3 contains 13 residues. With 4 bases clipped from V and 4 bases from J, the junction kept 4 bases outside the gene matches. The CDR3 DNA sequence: TGTGCCAGCAGCGACCGGGACAGCTATGGCTACACCTTC. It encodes CASSDRDSYGYTF.

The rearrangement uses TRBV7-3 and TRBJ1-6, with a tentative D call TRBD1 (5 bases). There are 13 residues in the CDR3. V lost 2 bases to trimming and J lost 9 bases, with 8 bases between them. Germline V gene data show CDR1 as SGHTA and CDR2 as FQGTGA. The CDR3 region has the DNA TGTGCCAGCAGCTTAGCCGGGGGTTCACCCCTCCACTTT. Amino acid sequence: CASSLAGGSPLHF. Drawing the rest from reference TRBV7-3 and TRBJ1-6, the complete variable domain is GAGVSQTPSNKVTEKGKYVELRCDPISGHTALYWYRQSLGQGPEFLIYFQGTGAADDSGLPNDRFFAVRPEGSVSTLKIQRTERGDSAVYLCASSLAGGSPLHFGNGTRLTVT.

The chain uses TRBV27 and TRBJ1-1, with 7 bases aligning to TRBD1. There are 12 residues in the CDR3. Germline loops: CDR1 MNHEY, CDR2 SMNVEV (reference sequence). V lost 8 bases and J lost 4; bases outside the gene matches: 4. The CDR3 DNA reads TGTGCCAGCTCGGGACAGTTCACTGAAGCTTTCTTT. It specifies CASSGQFTEAFF.

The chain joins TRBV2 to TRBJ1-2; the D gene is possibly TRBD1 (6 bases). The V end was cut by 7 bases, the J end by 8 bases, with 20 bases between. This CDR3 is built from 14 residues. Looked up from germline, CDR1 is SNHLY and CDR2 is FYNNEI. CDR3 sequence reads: CASTPRGGVGGYTF. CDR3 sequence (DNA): TGTGCCAGCACCCCGAGAGGGGGAGTAGGGGGCTACACCTTC.

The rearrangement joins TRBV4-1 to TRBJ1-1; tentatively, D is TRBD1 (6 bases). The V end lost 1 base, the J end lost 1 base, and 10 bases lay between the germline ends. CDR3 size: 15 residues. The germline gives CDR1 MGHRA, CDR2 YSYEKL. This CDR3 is CASSQGDTWNTEAFF. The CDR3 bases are TGCGCCAGCAGCCAAGGGGACACTTGGAACACTGAAGCTTTCTTT.

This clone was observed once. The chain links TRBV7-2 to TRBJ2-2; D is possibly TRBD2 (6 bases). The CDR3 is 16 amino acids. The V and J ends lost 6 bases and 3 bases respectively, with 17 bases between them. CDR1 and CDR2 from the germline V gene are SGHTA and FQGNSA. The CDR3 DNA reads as TGTGCCAGCAGGCGGGGACGGGGGTTGTACACCGGGGAGCTGTTTTTT. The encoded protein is CASRRGRGLYTGELFF.

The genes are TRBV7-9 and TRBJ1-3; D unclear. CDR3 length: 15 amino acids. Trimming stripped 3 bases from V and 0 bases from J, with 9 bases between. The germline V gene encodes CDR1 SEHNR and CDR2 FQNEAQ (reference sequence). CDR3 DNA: TGTGCCAGCAGCTTTGAGCCAAACTCTGGAAACACCATATATTTT. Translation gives CASSFEPNSGNTIYF.

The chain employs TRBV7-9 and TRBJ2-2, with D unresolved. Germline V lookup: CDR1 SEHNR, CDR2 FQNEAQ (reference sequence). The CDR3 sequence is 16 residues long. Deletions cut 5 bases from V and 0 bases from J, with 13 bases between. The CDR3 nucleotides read TGTGCCAGCAGCCGTGGATTGGCGGCGAACACCGGGGAGCTGTTTTTT. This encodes CASSRGLAANTGELFF.

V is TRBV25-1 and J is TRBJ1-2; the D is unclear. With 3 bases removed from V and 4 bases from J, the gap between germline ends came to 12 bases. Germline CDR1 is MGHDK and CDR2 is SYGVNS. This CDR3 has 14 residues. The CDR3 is CASSDGGLGYGYTF. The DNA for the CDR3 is TGTGCCAGCAGTGACGGTGGACTCGGCTATGGCTACACCTTC.

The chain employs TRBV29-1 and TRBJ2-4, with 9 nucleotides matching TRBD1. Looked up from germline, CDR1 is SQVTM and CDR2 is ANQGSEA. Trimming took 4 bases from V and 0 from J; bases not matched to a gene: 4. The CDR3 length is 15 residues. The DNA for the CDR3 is TGCAGCGTTGGACAGGGGGGACTAGCCAAAAACATTCAGTACTTC. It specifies CSVGQGGLAKNIQYF.

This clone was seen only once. The CDR3: CASSTDRGQRKVLTDTQYF. CDR3 DNA sequence: TGTGCCAGTAGTACAGACAGGGGGCAAAGGAAGGTCTTAACAGATACGCAGTATTTT. The rearrangement uses TRBV19 and TRBJ2-3; 10 positions agree with TRBD1. The CDR3 totals 19 residues. Germline lookup yields CDR1 LNHDA and CDR2 SQIVND (reference sequence). Trimming cost V 4 bases and J 3 bases; bases outside gene matches: 16. The whole variable domain, remainder taken from reference TRBV19 and TRBJ2-3, is DGGITQSPKYLFRKEGQNVTLSCEQNLNHDAMYWYRQDPGQGLRLIYYSQIVNDFQKGDIAEGYSVSREKKESFPLTVTSAQKNPTAFYLCASSTDRGQRKVLTDTQYFGPGTRLTVL.